This note documents a single TCR beta chain sequence. Produced via immunoSEQ multiplex PCR; TCRdb's table is partial and in-frame only. The sample has approximately 50,000 clones; about two thirds are singletons. This sample is part of a study of cytotoxic CD8 clonotypes in ibrutinib-treated CLL. Trimming removed 0 bases from V and 6 bases from J, with 13 bases in between. The CDR3 extends over 14 amino acids. Germline-derived CDR1 and CDR2 are SGDLS and YYNGEE. The source of this sequence is a human donor with chronic lymphocytic leukemia. The V and J genes are TRBV9 and TRBJ2-7; D call uncertain. Here the sequenced sample was PBMCs, taken after 12 months of ibrutinib treatment. The CDR3 region has the DNA TGTGCCAGCAGCGTAGTTTCAGGTTTTGGCGAGCAGTACTTC. The encoded protein is CASSVVSGFGEQYF.